A selection of T cell receptor beta chains follows, all from one sample in a study of blood T cell repertoires in COVID-19. Method: immunoSEQ multiplex PCR; TCRdb's copy keeps in-frame clones and lacks some. The data contain under 300,000 clones, more than 75% of them seen just once; the ten biggest clones take up 2% to 2.5%. The sample consisted of PBMCs or T cells enriched from blood (not recorded which). Receptor source: a woman aged 55-70 years in a cohort exposed to, infected with or recovered from COVID-19 (not recorded which). CDR3s include the opening cysteine and the closing phenylalanine or tryptophan. The order of the fields is CDR3 DNA, CDR3 protein, D gene, V gene, J gene, clone size. D genes are given only for firm matches. Part of the rows lack a size; the others show once, few, many or a class for expanded clones.

CDR3 DNA: TGTGCCAGCAGTTATACGGGGGGGCCGAATTACAATGAGCAGTTCTTC
CDR3 protein: CASSYTGGPNYNEQFF
D gene: TRBD2
V gene: TRBV7-3
J gene: TRBJ2-1
clone size: once

CDR3 DNA: TGCGCCAGCAGCCCCCAGGGGGGCCGGAAGAATGAGCAGTTCTTC
CDR3 protein: CASSPQGGRKNEQFF
D gene: .
V gene: TRBV5-1
J gene: TRBJ2-1
clone size: .

CDR3 DNA: TGTGCCTGGAGTGAGACAAGTTATGGCTACACCTTC
CDR3 protein: CAWSETSYGYTF
D gene: .
V gene: TRBV30
J gene: TRBJ1-2
clone size: .

CDR3 DNA: TGTGCCACCAGCAGAGACGTCGAAGAGGGCCCCTACAATGAGCAGTTCTTC
CDR3 protein: CATSRDVEEGPYNEQFF
D gene: .
V gene: TRBV15
J gene: TRBJ2-1
clone size: .

CDR3 DNA: TGTGCCAGCAGCAACCGGGACTACTACAATGAGCAGTTCTTC
CDR3 protein: CASSNRDYYNEQFF
D gene: .
V gene: TRBV21-1
J gene: TRBJ2-1
clone size: .

CDR3 DNA: TGTGCCAGCAGTCCACAGGGGGCACTGAACTATGGCTACACCTTC
CDR3 protein: CASSPQGALNYGYTF
D gene: TRBD1
V gene: TRBV28
J gene: TRBJ1-2
clone size: .

CDR3 DNA: TGTGCCAGCAGCTTCCGGCAGGGGCACGAGCAGTACTTC
CDR3 protein: CASSFRQGHEQYF
D gene: .
V gene: TRBV7-2
J gene: TRBJ2-7
clone size: .

CDR3 DNA: TGTGCCAGCTCACCACAGGGTAGCGGAGGAGGGGATACGCAGTATTTT
CDR3 protein: CASSPQGSGGGDTQYF
D gene: .
V gene: TRBV18
J gene: TRBJ2-3
clone size: .

CDR3 DNA: TGTGCCAGCAGCGTAGAAGCAGGGGGGAGCAATCAGCCCCAGCATTTT
CDR3 protein: CASSVEAGGSNQPQHF
D gene: TRBD1
V gene: TRBV9
J gene: TRBJ1-5
clone size: .

CDR3 DNA: TGTGCCTGGAGTGTTGGGACAGGGACGCATCAGCCCCAGCATTTT
CDR3 protein: CAWSVGTGTHQPQHF
D gene: TRBD1
V gene: TRBV30
J gene: TRBJ1-5
clone size: .

CDR3 DNA: TGTGCCAGCAGTTTGATACGCGAGGACTACGAGCAGTACTTC
CDR3 protein: CASSLIREDYEQYF
D gene: .
V gene: TRBV28
J gene: TRBJ2-7
clone size: .

CDR3 DNA: TGTGCCAGTCCTAAAGGGACCGAACCGGGAGCCCAGCATTTT
CDR3 protein: CASPKGTEPGAQHF
D gene: .
V gene: TRBV6-5
J gene: TRBJ1-5
clone size: .

CDR3 DNA: TGCGCCAGCAGCTTGAGCTCTAGCGGGATTCAAGAGACCCAGTACTTC
CDR3 protein: CASSLSSSGIQETQYF
D gene: TRBD2
V gene: TRBV5-1
J gene: TRBJ2-5
clone size: once

CDR3 DNA: TGTGCCATCAGTGCTAGGGGTCGGGACACTGAAGCTTTCTTT
CDR3 protein: CAISARGRDTEAFF
D gene: .
V gene: TRBV10-3
J gene: TRBJ1-1
clone size: .

CDR3 DNA: TGTGCCACCAGCAGAGATATCGCAGGGGCTGGAAACACCATATATTTT
CDR3 protein: CATSRDIAGAGNTIYF
D gene: .
V gene: TRBV15
J gene: TRBJ1-3
clone size: once

CDR3 DNA: TGTGCCAGCAGCTTGGATGGGCTAGCGGGGGAAGAGACCCAGTACTTC
CDR3 protein: CASSLDGLAGEETQYF
D gene: TRBD2
V gene: TRBV5-4
J gene: TRBJ2-5
clone size: .

CDR3 DNA: TGTGCCAGCAGCTTCTCGGCCGAGGGGGACTATGGCTACACCTTC
CDR3 protein: CASSFSAEGDYGYTF
D gene: .
V gene: TRBV5-6
J gene: TRBJ1-2
clone size: .

CDR3 DNA: TGCGCCAGCAGCTTCACTAGCCCTACCTACGAGCAGTACTTC
CDR3 protein: CASSFTSPTYEQYF
D gene: .
V gene: TRBV5-1
J gene: TRBJ2-7
clone size: .

CDR3 DNA: TGTGCCAGCAGCGAGGGGGCAGGCACCGGGGAGCTGTTTTTT
CDR3 protein: CASSEGAGTGELFF
D gene: TRBD1
V gene: TRBV7-2
J gene: TRBJ2-2
clone size: .

CDR3 DNA: TGTGCCAGCAGCGCCCGACAGGGGCGGAACCTTGGGGATTATGGCTACACCTTC
CDR3 protein: CASSARQGRNLGDYGYTF
D gene: TRBD1
V gene: TRBV9
J gene: TRBJ1-2
clone size: .

CDR3 DNA: TGTGCCAGCAGCATTCCCGGGACAGGGTCCTACGAGCAGTACTTC
CDR3 protein: CASSIPGTGSYEQYF
D gene: TRBD1
V gene: TRBV14
J gene: TRBJ2-7
clone size: .

CDR3 DNA: TGTGCCACCAGTGATTTTTCGGACAGGGGAGGTTTCCGTGGGTCCTACAATGAGCAGTTCTTC
CDR3 protein: CATSDFSDRGGFRGSYNEQFF
D gene: TRBD1
V gene: TRBV24-1
J gene: TRBJ2-1
clone size: .

CDR3 DNA: TGTGCCACCAGCAGAGATTGGGGGCGGATAGAAGAGACCCAGTACTTC
CDR3 protein: CATSRDWGRIEETQYF
D gene: .
V gene: TRBV15
J gene: TRBJ2-5
clone size: .

CDR3 DNA: TGTGCCAGCAGTGAACGGCAAGGGGTAACCCAGTACTTC
CDR3 protein: CASSERQGVTQYF
D gene: .
V gene: TRBV2
J gene: TRBJ2-5
clone size: .

CDR3 DNA: TGTGCCACCAGTGAAAGTAGCGGGAGGGGCTACGAGCAGTACTTC
CDR3 protein: CATSESSGRGYEQYF
D gene: TRBD2
V gene: TRBV24-1
J gene: TRBJ2-7
clone size: .

CDR3 DNA: TGTGCCAGCAGTTCCCAGGGGGATGGCTGGGAGACCCAGTACTTC
CDR3 protein: CASSSQGDGWETQYF
D gene: TRBD1
V gene: TRBV27
J gene: TRBJ2-5
clone size: .

CDR3 DNA: TGTGCCAGCTCCCCTCAGAGGAAGCGGGAGACCGGGGAGCTGTTTTTT
CDR3 protein: CASSPQRKRETGELFF
D gene: TRBD2
V gene: TRBV18
J gene: TRBJ2-2
clone size: .

CDR3 DNA: TGTGCCAGCAGCTTACAGGGGGTAGGGACAGATACGCAGTATTTT
CDR3 protein: CASSLQGVGTDTQYF
D gene: TRBD1
V gene: TRBV7-3
J gene: TRBJ2-3
clone size: .

CDR3 DNA: TGCGCCAGCAGCCAAGTTCAGGGCGGGAGGACCTACAATGAGCAGTTCTTC
CDR3 protein: CASSQVQGGRTYNEQFF
D gene: TRBD2
V gene: TRBV4-3
J gene: TRBJ2-1
clone size: few

CDR3 DNA: TGTGCCAGCAGCTCGACAGGGGGGGGAGAGACCCAGTACTTC
CDR3 protein: CASSSTGGGETQYF
D gene: TRBD1
V gene: TRBV5-4
J gene: TRBJ2-5
clone size: .

CDR3 DNA: TGTGCCAGCAGCGGACAGACAGGTTCCTATGGCTACACCTTC
CDR3 protein: CASSGQTGSYGYTF
D gene: .
V gene: TRBV9
J gene: TRBJ1-2
clone size: .

CDR3 DNA: TGTGCCAGCGGGAGTGATGTCAATTATGGCTACACCTTC
CDR3 protein: CASGSDVNYGYTF
D gene: .
V gene: TRBV6-5
J gene: TRBJ1-2
clone size: .

CDR3 DNA: TGTGCCAGTAGTAAGGACAGACCCTATGGCTACACCTTC
CDR3 protein: CASSKDRPYGYTF
D gene: .
V gene: TRBV19
J gene: TRBJ1-2
clone size: once

CDR3 DNA: TGCGCCAGCAGCCAGGACTTCGCTGAAGCTTTCTTT
CDR3 protein: CASSQDFAEAFF
D gene: .
V gene: TRBV5-1
J gene: TRBJ1-1
clone size: .

CDR3 DNA: TGTGCCAGTAGTAGCGAGGTAGCGGGCTACGAGCAGTACTTC
CDR3 protein: CASSSEVAGYEQYF
D gene: TRBD2
V gene: TRBV19
J gene: TRBJ2-7
clone size: .

CDR3 DNA: TGCGCCAGCAGCCCCACTCCCAGGGAGGCGCAGTATTTT
CDR3 protein: CASSPTPREAQYF
D gene: .
V gene: TRBV4-1
J gene: TRBJ2-3
clone size: .

CDR3 DNA: TGTGCCAGCAGCTCTTCTTTTCGGGAGTATCACGAGCAGTACTTC
CDR3 protein: CASSSSFREYHEQYF
D gene: .
V gene: TRBV11-2
J gene: TRBJ2-7
clone size: .